This TCR beta chain was found in a study of T cells in Graves' hyperthyroidism and ophthalmopathy. Study background: Prior to any treatment, at the point of initial diagnosis, peripheral blood was collected.

The source material, RNA transcripts, was used to amplify TCR beta CDR3 regions. Using the HTBI primer set, a first-round RT-PCR was run on the TCR CDR3. From the multiplex PCR reads, TCRdb called clonotypes with MiXCR, one entry per CDR3 protein. The repertoire holds 300,000 or so distinct CDR3 sequences, with around a sixth as singletons. This clonotype was observed at least ten times. V trimming: 4 bases; J trimming: 3 bases; junction bases outside the gene matches: 7. The germline CDR1 and CDR2 sequences are LGHNT and FRNRAP. This CDR3 is 16 amino acids long. The sequencing input was blood. This TCR came from a man in his thirties or forties with Graves' hyperthyroidism. The gene calls are TRBV12-5 and TRBJ2-3; 10 nucleotides align to TRBD2. CDR3 sequence (DNA): TGTGCTAGTGGTTCCCCTAGCGGGAGCCGAACAGATACGCAGTATTTT. Its translation: CASGSPSGSRTDTQYF.